These T cell receptor beta chains were read from a single sample in a study of T cells after yellow fever vaccination. Each CDR3 protein is one row after TCRdb ran MiXCR on the 5' RACE reads. The sample has over 300,000 distinct CDR3 sequences, 4.1% seen once. The starting material was PBMCs, obtained 5 days after the yellow fever booster vaccination. Receptors were obtained from a man aged 18 to 29 who received the YFV17D yellow fever vaccine. The CDR3 runs from the conserved cysteine through the conserved F or W. Fields, in order: J gene, V gene, CDR3 protein.

J: TRBJ1-1; V: TRBV7-9; CDR3: CASSPRALNTEAFF
J: TRBJ2-7; V: TRBV6-2/TRBV6-3; CDR3: CASSYTGLINQQYF
J: TRBJ1-5; V: TRBV6-4; CDR3: CASSVERNQPQHF
J: TRBJ2-3; V: TRBV5-1; CDR3: CASSLIKGAADTQYF
J: TRBJ1-1; V: TRBV12-3/TRBV12-4; CDR3: CASSRGGSGAEAFF
J: TRBJ2-1; V: TRBV7-2; CDR3: CASSYWLDEQFF
J: TRBJ1-5; V: TRBV6-6; CDR3: CASSPGFGQPQHF
J: TRBJ1-5; V: TRBV2; CDR3: CASGKGNQPQHF
J: TRBJ2-1; V: TRBV4-3; CDR3: CASSGAFGSSYNEQFF
J: TRBJ2-1; V: TRBV15; CDR3: CATSRPYPGRLNEQFF
J: TRBJ1-1; V: TRBV28; CDR3: CASSTYRGSTEAFF
J: TRBJ2-3; V: TRBV13; CDR3: CASSLAPPGRGYTDTQYF
J: TRBJ1-1; V: TRBV4-3; CDR3: CASSQDSWDEAFF
J: TRBJ1-1; V: TRBV6-2/TRBV6-3; CDR3: CASSSDLLGKAFF
J: TRBJ2-2; V: TRBV7-2; CDR3: CASSWMGTDTGELFF
J: TRBJ1-1; V: TRBV12-3/TRBV12-4; CDR3: CASSFHVSEAFF
J: TRBJ1-2; V: TRBV19; CDR3: CASSILSGTGNGYTF
J: TRBJ2-7; V: TRBV6-5; CDR3: CASSRAGNYEQYF
J: TRBJ1-5; V: TRBV19; CDR3: CASSIDRKQPQHF
J: TRBJ2-5; V: TRBV7-9; CDR3: CASSLGLAGAEETQYF
J: TRBJ2-3; V: TRBV4-3; CDR3: CASSQDLTSRPGMGDTDTQYF
J: TRBJ2-2; V: TRBV5-1; CDR3: CASSPPGTLNTGELFF
J: TRBJ2-4; V: TRBV5-1; CDR3: CASSLLGLGRGTKNIQYF
J: TRBJ1-2; V: TRBV12-3/TRBV12-4; CDR3: CASSPGETAPFSGYTF
J: TRBJ2-3; V: TRBV4-1; CDR3: CASRGVSTDTQYF
J: TRBJ2-3; V: TRBV11-2; CDR3: CASRPLTGGGVTQYF
J: TRBJ1-6; V: TRBV5-1; CDR3: CASSPDAGRYSPLHF
J: TRBJ2-3; V: TRBV4-1; CDR3: CASSQVLANTDTQYF
J: TRBJ2-5; V: TRBV12-3/TRBV12-4; CDR3: CASSHWLARTETQYF
J: TRBJ1-6; V: TRBV2; CDR3: CASSEWVSPLHF
J: TRBJ1-2; V: TRBV18; CDR3: CASSPFYEGNYGYTF
J: TRBJ2-7; V: TRBV10-3; CDR3: CAITSEGFNEQYF
J: TRBJ1-4; V: TRBV7-9; CDR3: CASSWFEGVNEKLFF
J: TRBJ1-2; V: TRBV28; CDR3: CASSLGISVYGYTF
J: TRBJ1-2; V: TRBV5-1; CDR3: CASSLGQTSNYGYTF
J: TRBJ2-4; V: TRBV12-3/TRBV12-4; CDR3: CASSRDSTLQYF
J: TRBJ1-5; V: TRBV4-2; CDR3: CASSQERGYQPQHF
J: TRBJ2-6; V: TRBV12-5; CDR3: CASAQRQGKMTGANVLTF
J: TRBJ1-2; V: TRBV12-3/TRBV12-4; CDR3: CASTDGGQEINYGYTF
J: TRBJ2-2; V: TRBV9; CDR3: CASSNSWTGELFF
J: TRBJ1-2; V: TRBV24-1; CDR3: CATSETGDSGYTF
J: TRBJ2-2; V: TRBV6-5; CDR3: CASSYPSEGGPGGELFF